Shown below are 16 T cell receptor beta chains from a single sample sequenced in a study of PD-L1 blockade in urothelial cancer. Method: immunoSEQ multiplex PCR; TCRdb's copy keeps in-frame clones and lacks some. This table has roughly 120,000 clones, around 85% appearing once. Regarding time point: pretreatment peripheral blood. Specimen: PBMCs, collected around atezolizumab (anti-PD-L1) treatment. All receptors derive from a man aged 45-65 years with urothelial cancer.

Comments on this clone: The germline gene is not matched at one end of the junction; a read error may be the cause. The CDR3 spells CSATPRDRGFF. The CDR3, as DNA: TGCAGTGCTACTCCCCGGGACAGGGGTTTCTTC. The V call is TRBV20-1, the J call TRBJ2-7; TRBD1 matches at 10 bases. This CDR3 comprises 11 residues. Looked up from germline, CDR1 is DFQATT and CDR2 is SNEGSKA (reference sequence).

This clone showed up just once. CDR3 sequence: CASRDLDLVNYNEQFF. Written as DNA, the CDR3 is TGTGCCAGCAGGGACTTGGATCTAGTGAACTACAATGAGCAGTTCTTC. The rearrangement links TRBV28 to TRBJ2-1, with D possibly matching TRBD2 (5 bases). The V gene's germline CDR1 is MDHEN and CDR2 SYDVKM. Trimming stripped 6 bases from V and 3 bases from J, with 18 bases between. The CDR3 loop spans 16 amino acids.

CDR3 coding DNA: TGCAGCGTTGAGCAAGAGAATCAGGGGCTGGTGAGCTCCTACGAGCAGTACTTC. The encoded protein is CSVEQENQGLVSSYEQYF. The chain has TRBV29-1 and TRBJ2-7; D is possibly TRBD1 (6 bases). The CDR3 extends over 18 amino acids. Trimming cost V 3 bases and J 0 bases, with 24 bases left between them. Germline V gives CDR1 SQVTM, CDR2 ANQGSEA.

The sample holds one count of this clone. The CDR3 spells CASSLELGSSYEQYF. CDR3 DNA: TGTGCCAGCAGCTTAGAACTAGGAAGCTCCTACGAGCAGTACTTC. The rearrangement links TRBV11-2 to TRBJ2-7, with D perhaps TRBD2 (5 bases). The CDR3 totals 15 residues. Looked up from germline, CDR1 is SGHAT and CDR2 is FQNNGV. Trimming took 0 bases from V and 0 from J, leaving 9 bases between them.

This chain links TRBV7-3 with TRBJ2-1, with 8 bases aligning to TRBD2. This CDR3 spans 15 amino acids. V lost 5 bases, J lost 5 bases, and 8 bases stayed unmatched. Germline values: CDR1 SGHTA, CDR2 FQGTGA. The chain's CDR3 is CASSAQGLGNNEQFF. The CDR3 coding sequence is TGTGCCAGCAGCGCCCAGGGACTAGGGAACAATGAGCAGTTCTTC.

The chain combines TRBV30 with TRBJ2-7; D gene ambiguous. V was trimmed by 0 bases and J by 7 bases, leaving 13 bases between them. Germline CDR1 reads GTSNPN; CDR2 reads SVGIG (reference sequence). This CDR3 has 13 residues. The CDR3 bases are TGTGCCTGGAGTGTAGGCTTGGCGGTAGAGCAGTACTTC. Its translation: CAWSVGLAVEQYF.

V gene TRBV28 combines with J gene TRBJ1-1, with TRBD1 matching 7 bases. The length of the CDR3 is 15 residues. After removal of 7 bases from V and 0 bases from J, the junction contained 8 bases not matched to a gene. Per the germline V gene, CDR1 is MDHEN and CDR2 is SYDVKM. CDR3 sequence reads: CASIWQGGLNTEAFF. CDR3 bases: TGTGCCAGCATATGGCAGGGGGGCCTGAACACTGAAGCTTTCTTT.

This chain links TRBV19 with TRBJ1-5, with D possibly being TRBD1 (6 bases). Trimming took off 7 bases at V and 4 bases at J, with 20 bases between the two ends. CDR1 and CDR2 from the germline V gene are LNHDA and SQIVND (reference sequence). The CDR3 loop spans 16 amino acids. The CDR3 loop is CASTPMGQGINQPQHF. The CDR3 DNA reads TGTGCCAGTACCCCAATGGGGCAGGGGATTAATCAGCCCCAGCATTTT.

The chain carries TRBV2 and TRBJ2-1, with TRBD1 matching over 8 bases. V gave up 4 bases and J gave up 8 bases; unmatched junction bases: 19. This CDR3 region has 18 residues. Germline V gene data show CDR1 as SNHLY and CDR2 as FYNNEI. CDR3 sequence reads: CASSVRRRAGGEMDEQFF. The CDR3 region has the DNA TGTGCCAGCAGTGTTCGTCGCCGGGCAGGGGGCGAAATGGATGAGCAGTTCTTC.

This rearrangement joins TRBV10-3 to TRBJ2-7; tentative D call: TRBD1 (6 bases). V gave up 6 bases and J gave up 4 bases, with 7 bases separating them. The CDR3 totals 11 residues. Germline assignment: CDR1 ENHRY and CDR2 SYGVKD. The CDR3 sequence: CAISGQYEQYF. CDR3 nucleotide sequence: TGTGCCATCAGCGGACAGTACGAGCAGTACTTC.

The V gene is TRBV7-8, the J gene TRBJ1-3; a weak D match, TRBD1 (5 bases). Trimming cost V 6 bases and J 3 bases, with 12 bases left between them. Per the germline V gene, CDR1 is SGHVS and CDR2 is FQNEAQ. The length of the CDR3 is 14 residues. Written as DNA, the CDR3 is TGTGCCAGCAGTTCAACAGGTGGTGGAAACACCATATATTTT. Translated, it gives CASSSTGGGNTIYF.

The chain links TRBV11-2 to TRBJ2-7, with 8 bases identical to TRBD1. The CDR3 extends over 15 amino acids. With V trimmed by 1 base and J by 6 bases, 8 bases remained unmatched. CDR1 SGHAT and CDR2 FQNNGV come from the germline V gene. The CDR3 sequence: CASSLAMAGGGEQYF. The CDR3 DNA sequence: TGTGCCAGCAGCTTAGCTATGGCAGGGGGCGGCGAGCAGTACTTC.

This clone came up a few times. The rearrangement uses TRBV10-2 and TRBJ1-2; tentative D call: TRBD1 (5 bases). Trimming removed 6 bases from V and 0 bases from J, with 5 bases in between. The CDR3 is 12 residues long. From germline, CDR1 is WSHSY and CDR2 SAAADI. CDR3 coding DNA: TGCGCCAGCAGGGGGCCTAACTATGGCTACACCTTC. It encodes CASRGPNYGYTF.

This rearrangement joins TRBV15 to TRBJ1-3, with D uncertain. The V and J ends lost 6 bases and 8 bases respectively, with 14 bases between them. Per the germline V gene, CDR1 is LNHNV and CDR2 is YYDKDF (reference sequence). There are 13 residues in the CDR3. The CDR3 DNA sequence: TGTGCCACCAGACGAGCGGGTGAAGACACCATATATTTT. Translation: CATRRAGEDTIYF. Combining the CDR3 with reference TRBV15 and TRBJ1-3 gives the whole variable domain DAMVIQNPRYQVTQFGKPVTLSCSQTLNHNVMYWYQQKSSQAPKLLFHYYDKDFNNEADTPDNFQSRRPNTSFCFLDIRSPGLGDTAMYLCATRRAGEDTIYFGEGSWLTVV.

The V call is TRBV9, the J call TRBJ2-3; possibly TRBD1 for D (6 bases). Deletions cut 4 bases from V and 2 bases from J, with 17 bases between. Germline V CDR1 and CDR2: SGDLS, YYNGEE. The CDR3 has 16 amino acids. The CDR3 spells CASSQRQALYTDTQYF. The CDR3 nucleotides read TGTGCCAGCAGCCAGAGACAGGCCCTTTACACAGATACGCAGTATTTT.

V gene TRBV6-6 combines with J gene TRBJ2-1; possible D gene TRBD1, 5 bases. Germline CDR1 MNHNY, CDR2 SVGAGI (reference sequence). V was shortened by 7 bases and J by 8 bases, with 21 bases between the two germline ends. CDR3 length: 15 residues. The CDR3 is CASILSQVMMDEQFF. The CDR3 DNA reads as TGTGCCAGCATTCTATCACAGGTCATGATGGATGAGCAGTTCTTC.